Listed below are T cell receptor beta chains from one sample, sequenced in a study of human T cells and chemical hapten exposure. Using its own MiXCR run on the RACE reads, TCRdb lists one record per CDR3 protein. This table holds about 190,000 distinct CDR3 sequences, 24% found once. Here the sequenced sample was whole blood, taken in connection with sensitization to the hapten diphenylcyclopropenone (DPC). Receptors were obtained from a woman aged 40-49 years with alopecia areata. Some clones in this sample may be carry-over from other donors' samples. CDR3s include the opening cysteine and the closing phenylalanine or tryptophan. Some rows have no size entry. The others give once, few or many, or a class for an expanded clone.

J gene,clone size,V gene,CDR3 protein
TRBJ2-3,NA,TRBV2,CASSDQGAARDTQYF
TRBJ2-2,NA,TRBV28,CASSPGTPRGTGELFF
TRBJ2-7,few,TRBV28,CASSPPPGGPREQYF
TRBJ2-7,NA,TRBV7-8,CASSLELAGLYEQYF
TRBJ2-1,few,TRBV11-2,CASSPTTAGVSDNEQFF
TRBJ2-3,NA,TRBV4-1,CASSQDPPRRTGKAGGRNTQYF
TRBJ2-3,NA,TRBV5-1,CASSWTGTSGGEADTQYF
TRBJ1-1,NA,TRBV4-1,CASSQGQGPNTEAFF
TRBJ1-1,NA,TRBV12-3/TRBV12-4,CASQREANTEAFF
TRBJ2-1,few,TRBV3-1,CASSPRGTAYNEQFF
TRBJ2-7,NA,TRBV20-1,CSASTGTVLRSSYEQYF
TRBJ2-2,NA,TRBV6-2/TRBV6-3,CASSGLAGTGELFF
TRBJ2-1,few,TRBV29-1,CSVDRTSGRGEQFF
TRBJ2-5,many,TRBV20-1,CSARGSPRDQETQYF
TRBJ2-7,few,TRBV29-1,CSVSDSPSYEQYF
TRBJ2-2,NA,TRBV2,CASSETSGRAITGELFF
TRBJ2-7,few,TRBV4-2,CASSQEQIYEQYF
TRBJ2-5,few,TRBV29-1,CSVEDRGLGQETQYF
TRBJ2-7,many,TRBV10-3,CAIRTSGSSYEQYF
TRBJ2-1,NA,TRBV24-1,CATSGRTSGSNNEQFF
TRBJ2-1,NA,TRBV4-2,CASSQDQIGGRIYEQFF
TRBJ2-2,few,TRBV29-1,CSAVYGNTGELFF
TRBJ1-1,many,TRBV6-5,CASSSRGNTEAFF
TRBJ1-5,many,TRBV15,CATSPRTLRNQPQHF
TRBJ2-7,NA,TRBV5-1,CASSSRAGHFYEQYF
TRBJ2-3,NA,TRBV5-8,CASRLPVTSTDTQYF